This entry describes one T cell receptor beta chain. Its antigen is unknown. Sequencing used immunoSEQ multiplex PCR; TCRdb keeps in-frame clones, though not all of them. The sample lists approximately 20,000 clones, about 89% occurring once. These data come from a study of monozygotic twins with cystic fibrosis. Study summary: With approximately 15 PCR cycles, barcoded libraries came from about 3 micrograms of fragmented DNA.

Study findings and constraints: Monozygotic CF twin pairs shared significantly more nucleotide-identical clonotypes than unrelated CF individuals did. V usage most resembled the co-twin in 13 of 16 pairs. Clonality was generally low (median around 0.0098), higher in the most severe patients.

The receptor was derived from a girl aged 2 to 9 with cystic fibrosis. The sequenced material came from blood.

CDR3 in amino acids: CASSSYSGKYTDTQYF. Written as DNA, the CDR3 is TGTGCCAGCAGCTCCTATAGCGGGAAATACACAGATACGCAGTATTTT. V gene TRBV7-9 combines with J gene TRBJ2-3, with 8 bases matching TRBD2. V was clipped by 4 bases and J by 2 bases; unmatched bases: 8. There are 16 residues in the CDR3. Germline CDR1 is SEHNR and CDR2 is FQNEAQ (reference sequence).